The T cell receptor beta chain under discussion was sequenced for a study of OX40 agonist ivuxolimab in advanced cancers. About the full investigation: The costimulatory receptor OX40 (CD134) was targeted by ivuxolimab, a fully human IgG2 agonistic monoclonal antibody. Intravenous ivuxolimab was administered to patients every 2 weeks at six dose levels: 0.01, 0.1, 0.3, 1.5, 3 and 10 mg/kg. In the dose-escalation cohort, over 65% of patients were male, and the mean age was approximately 60 years, with a range of about 20 to 79. The purpose of peripheral TCRbeta sequencing was to test whether ivuxolimab changed TCR sequence diversity and led to clonal T-cell expansion. The paper covers the monotherapy dose-escalation part of the phase I ivuxolimab trial, which included N of about 50 patients. Prior anti-PD-1, anti-PD-L1 or anti-CTLA-4 therapy was permitted, and checkpoint inhibitors had been received by under 50% of dose-escalation patients. Three dose-escalation patients achieved partial responses, one with hepatocellular carcinoma and two with cutaneous melanoma. Of the approximately 53 patients in dose escalation, approximately 20 had hepatocellular carcinoma, roughly 15 had melanoma, 9 had renal cell carcinoma and 9 had head and neck cancer. Broad study findings and their caveats: Which antigens the clonally expanded peripheral T cells were specific for was not determined. Low levels of normalized T-cell clonal expansion were also seen in some nonresponding patients. In partial responders in the 0.1-3.0 mg/kg groups, normalized peripheral clonal expansion was found to be among the lowest, especially among CD8+ T cells. At doses from 0.1 to 3.0 mg/kg, clonal expansion was seen in both CD4+ and CD8+ blood T cells between baseline and week 6. After ivuxolimab, CD8+ T cells had more expanded clones than CD4+ T cells on average.

The trial excluded patients who had a history of autoimmune disease or were on systemic immunosuppression. Peripheral blood for TCR sequencing was collected from all dose cohorts at baseline, on cycle 4 day 1, and on cycle 7 day 1. The samples were drawn from a first-in-human, open-label, multicenter phase I dose-escalation trial of ivuxolimab. The trial enrolled adults with locally advanced or metastatic head and neck squamous cell, hepatocellular, melanoma or renal cell carcinoma. Before TCR sequencing, CD4+ and CD8+ T cells were separately sorted from peripheral blood. Genomic DNA was extracted from sorted cells for sequencing of the TCRbeta CDR3 region. The immunoSEQ Assay was used to sequence the TCRbeta CDR3 regions. In its TCRdb copy, this immuneACCESS table keeps in-frame sequences only and misses some clones. Where compared with another copy, unresolved V genes explain less than half of these, and the others have no known cause. The sample data list more than 65,000 clones, and nearly 90% of these were observed just once. The ten largest account for under 0.9% of the sample.

As regards this clone: Its antigen target is currently unknown. Per-base quality was not reported, and no clone a single base away is much larger than it.

According to the germline V gene, CDR1 reads MNHNS and CDR2 reads SASEGT. The CDR3 runs 11 amino acids, cysteine and phenylalanine included. The CDR3 DNA has 33 bases and is translated from base 1. V loses 8 bases of germline sequence and J loses 1 base, and the interval between the two ends is 5 bases. The V and J segments used are TRBV6-1 and TRBJ1-1; there is no confident call for the D gene. This clonotype was sampled from an adult with an advanced solid tumor such as melanoma, head and neck, liver or kidney cancer. The specimen was CD4+ or CD8+ T cells sorted from blood, collected in a trial of the OX40 agonist ivuxolimab. In nucleotide form, the sequence is TGTGCCAGCGGACCGAACACTGAAGCTTTCTTT. Translation gives CASGPNTEAFF.